This entry lists 20 T cell receptor beta chains sequenced from one sample in a study of blood T cell repertoires in COVID-19. Assay: immunoSEQ multiplex PCR; the TCRdb copy retains only in-frame clones and omits some. There are around 260,000 clones in the sample; over 70% occur only once, and roughly a tenth lies in the top ten. Specimen: peripheral blood. Receptors originate from a woman between 65 and 79 years old with COVID-19, enrolled during active disease.

CDR3 region: CASSYSPGPSYNEQFF. The DNA for the CDR3 is TGTGCCAGCAGTTACTCGCCAGGGCCCTCCTACAATGAGCAGTTCTTC. The chain carries TRBV6-6 and TRBJ2-1; D might be TRBD1 (5 bases). V was pared by 0 bases and J by 0 bases, with 9 bases between. Germline loops: CDR1 MNHNY, CDR2 SVGAGI (reference sequence). The CDR3 has 16 amino acids.

The rearrangement links TRBV5-1 to TRBJ2-1; TRBD2 matches 10 bases. The V segment lost 0 bases and the J segment 8 bases; nucleotides outside the gene matches: 2. This CDR3 contains 14 residues. The germline V gene has CDR1 SGHRS and CDR2 YFSETQ. The CDR3 nucleotides read TGCGCCAGCAGCTTGGCTAGCGGGAGCTATGAGCAGTTCTTC. As protein: CASSLASGSYEQFF.

The chain has TRBV5-1 and TRBJ2-7; D might be TRBD1 (6 bases). Germline CDR1 and CDR2: SGHRS and YFSETQ. There are 15 residues in the CDR3. Trimming shortened V by 4 bases and J by 3 bases, and 17 bases separated the two germline ends. This CDR3 reads CASSHGTLVGYEQYF. CDR3 nucleotides: TGCGCCAGCAGCCACGGGACATTGGTGGGCTACGAGCAGTACTTC. The full variable domain, rest sourced from reference TRBV5-1 and TRBJ2-7, is KAGVTQTPRYLIKTRGQQVTLSCSPISGHRSVSWYQQTPGQGLQFLFEYFSETQRNKGNFPGRFSGRQFSNSRSEMNVSTLELGDSALYLCASSHGTLVGYEQYFGPGTRLTVT.

V and J are TRBV12-3 or TRBV12-4 and TRBJ2-7, with D uncertain. The CDR3 is 13 amino acids. Trimming took 3 bases from V and 5 from J, leaving 11 bases between them. CDR3 sequence: CASSFNDFHEQYF. The CDR3 coding sequence is TGTGCCAGCAGTTTTAATGACTTCCACGAGCAGTACTTC.

The chain uses TRBV30 and TRBJ2-7, with unresolved D. The germline gives CDR1 GTSNPN, CDR2 SVGIG (reference sequence). Trimming removed 0 bases from V and 2 bases from J, with 11 bases in between. The CDR3 totals 14 residues. CDR3 in amino acids: CAWSVAGPTYEQYF. As DNA, the CDR3 is TGTGCCTGGAGTGTGGCAGGCCCAACCTACGAGCAGTACTTC.

As DNA, the CDR3 is TGTGCCTGGAGCGCAGGGACAAACTATGGCTACACCTTC. This sequence encodes CAWSAGTNYGYTF. The chain couples TRBV30 to TRBJ1-2; maybe TRBD1 (6 bases). The CDR3 sequence is 13 residues long. Per the germline V gene, CDR1 is GTSNPN and CDR2 is SVGIG (reference sequence). With 3 bases removed from V and 2 bases from J, the gap between germline ends came to 10 bases.

The rearrangement uses TRBV20-1 and TRBJ2-1, with D perhaps matching TRBD2 (5 bases). This CDR3 has 11 residues. CDR1 DFQATT and CDR2 SNEGSKA come from the germline V gene (reference sequence). V dropped 3 bases and J dropped 8 bases, with 8 bases sitting between them. The CDR3 coding sequence is TGCAGTGCTAGGTGGGGAGATGAGCAGTTCTTC. It codes for CSARWGDEQFF.

The V and J genes are TRBV6-2 or TRBV6-3 and TRBJ1-1; 8 bases map to TRBD1. CDR3 length: 18 residues. The J segment lost 6 bases and the V segment lost 6 bases, leaving 21 bases of the junction unmatched. CDR1 is MNHEY and CDR2 is SVGEGT in the germline V gene. The CDR3 reads CASSPPGQGGRERPEAFF. CDR3 DNA sequence: TGTGCCAGCAGCCCTCCTGGACAGGGAGGGAGAGAACGCCCTGAAGCTTTCTTT.

The chain has TRBV6-6 and TRBJ1-4; possibly TRBD1 for D (5 bases). V was trimmed by 0 bases and J by 5 bases, leaving 10 bases between them. The germline CDR1 and CDR2 sequences are MNHNY and SVGAGI (reference sequence). The CDR3 has 15 amino acids. CDR3 DNA sequence: TGTGCCAGCAGTTACTCGACGCGGGGGAATGAAAAACTGTTTTTT. As protein: CASSYSTRGNEKLFF.

This chain joins TRBV3-1 (or the pseudogene TRBV3-2) and TRBJ1-2, with unresolved D. In germline, CDR1 is LGHDT, CDR2 YNNKEL (reference sequence). The CDR3 contains 13 residues. V shed 0 bases and J shed 5 bases, with 7 bases lying between them. CDR3 residues: CASSQDVAYGYTF. The CDR3, as DNA: TGTGCCAGCAGCCAAGATGTGGCTTATGGCTACACCTTC.

V usage is TRBV3-1 (or the pseudogene TRBV3-2) and J usage is TRBJ1-2, with a weak D call TRBD1 (5 bases). Germline CDR1 reads LGHDT; CDR2 reads YNNKEL (reference sequence). There are 15 residues in the CDR3. The germline V and J ends were trimmed by 4 bases and 2 bases, with 14 bases remaining between them. The CDR3 loop is CASSLGEGFNYGYTF. DNA of the CDR3: TGTGCCAGCAGCCTGGGGGAGGGCTTCAACTATGGCTACACCTTC.

This clone was counted once. The gene calls are TRBV3-1 (or the pseudogene TRBV3-2) and TRBJ2-3, with D perhaps matching TRBD1 (5 bases). Germline values: CDR1 LGHDT, CDR2 YNNKEL (reference sequence). The CDR3 extends over 13 amino acids. Trimming removed 3 bases at V and 6 bases at J, with 10 bases between. The CDR3 region has the DNA TGTGCCAGCAGCCAGTCGCCAGGGGATACGCAGTATTTT. It codes for CASSQSPGDTQYF.

This clone was seen a single time. The CDR3 DNA sequence: TGTGCCAGCAGCCAAGCCGGGGGAGAGACCCAGTACTTC. Protein product: CASSQAGGETQYF. The V call is TRBV14, the J call TRBJ2-5; D is perhaps TRBD2 (6 bases). The CDR3 runs 13 residues. V dropped 1 base and J dropped 4 bases, with 7 bases sitting between them. Germline V gene lookup returns CDR1 SGHDN and CDR2 FVKESK.

The chain employs TRBV19 and TRBJ2-7, with 12 bases fitting TRBD1. In germline, CDR1 is LNHDA, CDR2 SQIVND (reference sequence). The CDR3 loop spans 14 amino acids. Trimming cost V 5 bases and J 7 bases; bases outside gene matches: 6. CDR3 in amino acids: CASSPGQGAREQYF. The CDR3, as DNA: TGTGCCAGTAGTCCGGGACAGGGGGCAAGAGAGCAGTACTTC.

This rearrangement joins TRBV28 to TRBJ1-5; D is uncertain. Looked up from germline, CDR1 is MDHEN and CDR2 is SYDVKM. Trimming removed 7 bases from V and 4 bases from J, with 17 bases in between. The CDR3 runs to 15 residues. CDR3 DNA sequence: TGTGCCAGCATCCCATCTACGGCGGGAAATCAGCCCCAGCATTTT. Amino acids: CASIPSTAGNQPQHF. The whole variable domain, filled in from reference TRBV28 and TRBJ1-5, reads DVKVTQSSRYLVKRTGEKVFLECVQDMDHENMFWYRQDPGLGLRLIYFSYDVKMKEKGDIPEGYSVSREKKERFSLILESASTNQTSMYLCASIPSTAGNQPQHFGDGTRLSIL.

This clone is a singleton in its sample. The chain uses TRBV6-5 and TRBJ1-4; D ambiguous. This CDR3 contains 12 residues. V was cut by 9 bases and J by 7 bases, with 12 bases left in between. Per germline, CDR1 MNHEY and CDR2 SVGAGI. This CDR3 is CASGRVSEKLFF. CDR3 nucleotides: TGTGCCAGTGGGCGGGTTAGTGAAAAACTGTTTTTT.

The chain employs TRBV7-9 and TRBJ1-1, with 7 bases lining up with TRBD1. Germline CDR1 and CDR2: SEHNR and FQNEAQ (reference sequence). This CDR3 region has 14 residues. The V and J ends lost 4 bases and 2 bases, in that order; junction bases with no gene match: 4. CDR3 bases: TGTGCCAGCAGCTCACAGGGGCTTAACACTGAAGCTTTCTTT. This translates into CASSSQGLNTEAFF.

The chain is built from TRBV5-1 and TRBJ2-7, with unresolved D. The CDR3 spans 14 residues. Germline CDR1 is SGHRS and CDR2 is YFSETQ. V lost 4 bases, J lost 6 bases, and 17 bases lay in between. The CDR3, as DNA: TGCGCCAGCAGCCCCGCCCCACCATCGCGCGAGCAGTACTTC. This codes for CASSPAPPSREQYF. The entire variable domain, with the rest obtained from reference TRBV5-1 and TRBJ2-7, is as follows: KAGVTQTPRYLIKTRGQQVTLSCSPISGHRSVSWYQQTPGQGLQFLFEYFSETQRNKGNFPGRFSGRQFSNSRSEMNVSTLELGDSALYLCASSPAPPSREQYFGPGTRLTVT.

The chain combines TRBV3-1 (or the pseudogene TRBV3-2) with TRBJ2-3, with TRBD2 as a possible D gene (5 bases). V was shortened by 4 bases and J by 6 bases, with 14 bases between the two germline ends. CDR1 LGHDT and CDR2 YNNKEL come from the germline V gene (reference sequence). This CDR3 has 14 residues. The CDR3 bases are TGTGCCAGCAGCCCCAGAGGCGGGTCGGATACGCAGTATTTT. It encodes CASSPRGGSDTQYF.

V usage is TRBV2 and J usage is TRBJ1-6; D possibly corresponds to TRBD1 (6 bases). V lost 6 bases and J lost 7, with 13 bases in between. The CDR3 consists of 14 residues. Germline CDR1 and CDR2: SNHLY and FYNNEI. This CDR3 is CASSAQGENSPLHF. CDR3 nucleotides: TGTGCCAGCAGCGCACAGGGAGAGAATTCACCCCTCCACTTT.